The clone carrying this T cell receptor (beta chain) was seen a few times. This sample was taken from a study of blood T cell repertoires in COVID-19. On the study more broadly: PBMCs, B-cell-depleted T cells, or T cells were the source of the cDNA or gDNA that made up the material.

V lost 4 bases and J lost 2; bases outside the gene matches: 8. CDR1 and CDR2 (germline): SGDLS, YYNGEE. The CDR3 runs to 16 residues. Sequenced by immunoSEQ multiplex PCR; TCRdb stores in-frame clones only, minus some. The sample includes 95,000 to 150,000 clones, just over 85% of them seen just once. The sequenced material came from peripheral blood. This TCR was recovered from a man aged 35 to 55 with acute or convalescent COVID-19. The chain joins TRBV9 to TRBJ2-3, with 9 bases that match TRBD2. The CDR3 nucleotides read TGTGCCAGCAGCAAAGTAGCTAGCGGGACCACAGATACGCAGTATTTT. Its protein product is CASSKVASGTTDTQYF. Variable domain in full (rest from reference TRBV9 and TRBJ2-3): DSGVTQTPKHLITATGQRVTLRCSPRSGDLSVYWYQQSLDQGLQFLIQYYNGEERAKGNILERFSAQQFPDLHSELNLSSLELGDSALYFCASSKVASGTTDTQYFGPGTRLTVL.